The rows below give T cell receptor beta chains drawn from one sample of a study of early T cells in non-severe SARS-CoV-2 infection. Each CDR3 protein gets one entry after TCRdb re-called the 5' RACE reads with MiXCR. The sample consists of fewer than 75,000 distinct CDR3 sequences, around 20% of them appearing once. Specimen: whole blood, collected at baseline. These receptors all come from an adult who was a healthcare worker with PCR-confirmed SARS-CoV-2 infection or an uninfected control (not recorded which). Each CDR3 is given with its conserved first and last residue. D genes are given only for firm matches. Some rows have no size entry. The others give once, few or many, or a class for an expanded clone.

abundance: .
d_gene: TRBD1
j_gene: TRBJ2-3
v_gene: TRBV5-6
CDR3aa: CASSYGTGTDTQYF
CDR3nt: TGTGCCAGCAGCTACGGGACAGGGACAGATACGCAGTATTTT

abundance: few
d_gene: .
j_gene: TRBJ1-6
v_gene: TRBV28
CDR3aa: CASSLTLYNSPLHF
CDR3nt: TGTGCCAGCAGTTTGACATTGTATAATTCACCCCTCCACTTT

abundance: .
d_gene: .
j_gene: TRBJ2-3
v_gene: TRBV11-2
CDR3aa: CASTTTDTQYF
CDR3nt: TGTGCCAGCACCACCACAGATACGCAGTATTTT

abundance: .
d_gene: .
j_gene: TRBJ2-2
v_gene: TRBV15
CDR3aa: CATSRDRAALNTGELFF
CDR3nt: TGTGCCACCAGCAGAGATAGGGCGGCTCTTAACACCGGGGAGCTGTTTTTT

abundance: few
d_gene: TRBD2
j_gene: TRBJ2-1
v_gene: TRBV7-8
CDR3aa: CASSKIAGLDNEQFF
CDR3nt: TGTGCCAGCAGCAAGATAGCGGGGCTGGACAATGAGCAGTTCTTC

abundance: .
d_gene: TRBD1
j_gene: TRBJ2-4
v_gene: TRBV11-2
CDR3aa: CASSFLQGNIQYF
CDR3nt: TGTGCCAGCAGCTTCTTACAGGGGAACATTCAGTACTTC

abundance: .
d_gene: TRBD1
j_gene: TRBJ2-3
v_gene: TRBV7-2
CDR3aa: CASSLVGTGVTDTQYF
CDR3nt: TGTGCCAGCAGCTTAGTCGGGACAGGGGTCACAGATACGCAGTATTTT

abundance: many
d_gene: .
j_gene: TRBJ1-5
v_gene: TRBV7-6
CDR3aa: CASSPETDQPQHF
CDR3nt: TGTGCCAGCAGCCCGGAGACTGATCAGCCCCAGCATTTT

abundance: few
d_gene: .
j_gene: TRBJ2-3
v_gene: TRBV6-5
CDR3aa: CASKVAGSDTQYF
CDR3nt: TGTGCCAGCAAGGTAGCAGGATCAGATACGCAGTATTTT

abundance: few
d_gene: .
j_gene: TRBJ2-3
v_gene: TRBV11-2
CDR3aa: CASGGRTDTQYF
CDR3nt: TGTGCCAGTGGGGGGCGGACAGATACGCAGTATTTT

abundance: .
d_gene: TRBD1
j_gene: TRBJ1-5
v_gene: TRBV6-5
CDR3aa: CASSPGTGGDQPQHF
CDR3nt: TGTGCCAGCAGTCCCGGGACAGGGGGCGACCAGCCCCAGCATTTT

abundance: .
d_gene: TRBD1
j_gene: TRBJ1-6
v_gene: TRBV5-5
CDR3aa: CASSFNPGQGNSPLHF
CDR3nt: TGTGCCAGCAGTTTTAATCCGGGACAGGGGAATTCACCCCTCCACTTT

abundance: many
d_gene: .
j_gene: TRBJ1-2
v_gene: TRBV19
CDR3aa: CASSRDYINYGYTF
CDR3nt: TGTGCCAGTAGTAGGGACTACATCAACTATGGCTACACCTTC

abundance: .
d_gene: TRBD1
j_gene: TRBJ2-7
v_gene: TRBV20-1
CDR3aa: CSVPGQGIHEQYF
CDR3nt: TGCAGTGTCCCGGGACAGGGAATCCACGAGCAGTACTTC

abundance: .
d_gene: TRBD2
j_gene: TRBJ2-7
v_gene: TRBV18
CDR3aa: CASSPPLAGVREQYF
CDR3nt: TGTGCCAGCTCACCTCCCCTAGCGGGGGTGCGAGAGCAGTACTTC

abundance: few
d_gene: .
j_gene: TRBJ2-2
v_gene: TRBV3-1
CDR3aa: CASSQEGNTGELFF
CDR3nt: TGTGCCAGCAGCCAAGAAGGGAACACCGGGGAGCTGTTTTTT

abundance: .
d_gene: .
j_gene: TRBJ2-7
v_gene: TRBV3-1
CDR3aa: CASARRGLLHEQYF
CDR3nt: TGTGCCAGCGCGAGACGGGGGCTCCTCCACGAGCAGTACTTC

abundance: .
d_gene: .
j_gene: TRBJ2-3
v_gene: TRBV27
CDR3aa: CASSPPGLRGISTDTQYF
CDR3nt: TGTGCCAGCAGTCCACCGGGCCTACGGGGAATTAGCACAGATACGCAGTATTTT

abundance: few
d_gene: .
j_gene: TRBJ2-1
v_gene: TRBV7-9
CDR3aa: CASSLRPGEYNEQFF
CDR3nt: TGTGCCAGCAGCTTAAGGCCCGGAGAGTACAATGAGCAGTTCTTC

abundance: .
d_gene: TRBD2
j_gene: TRBJ2-3
v_gene: TRBV24-1
CDR3aa: CATSDPGTSGGADTQYF
CDR3nt: TGTGCCACCAGTGACCCCGGGACTAGCGGGGGCGCAGATACGCAGTATTTT

abundance: many
d_gene: .
j_gene: TRBJ1-5
v_gene: TRBV20-1
CDR3aa: CSARDPGGGGQPQHF
CDR3nt: TGCAGTGCTAGAGATCCCGGGGGGGGCGGTCAGCCCCAGCATTTT

abundance: .
d_gene: TRBD2
j_gene: TRBJ2-1
v_gene: TRBV12-3/TRBV12-4
CDR3aa: CASSHTSGINEQFF
CDR3nt: TGTGCCAGCAGTCACACTAGCGGGATTAATGAGCAGTTCTTC

abundance: .
d_gene: TRBD2
j_gene: TRBJ2-1
v_gene: TRBV20-1
CDR3aa: CSAFWTSGSRQFF
CDR3nt: TGCAGTGCTTTCTGGACTAGCGGGAGCCGGCAGTTCTTC

abundance: few
d_gene: .
j_gene: TRBJ1-4
v_gene: TRBV18
CDR3aa: CASSPTSTNEKLFF
CDR3nt: TGTGCCAGCTCACCGACCTCAACTAATGAAAAACTGTTTTTT

abundance: .
d_gene: .
j_gene: TRBJ2-7
v_gene: TRBV2
CDR3aa: CAARTSYEQYF
CDR3nt: TGTGCGGCGAGGACCTCCTACGAGCAGTACTTC

abundance: .
d_gene: .
j_gene: TRBJ2-1
v_gene: TRBV5-1
CDR3aa: CASSLVIGNEQFF
CDR3nt: TGCGCCAGCAGCTTGGTTATCGGCAATGAGCAGTTCTTC

abundance: .
d_gene: TRBD1
j_gene: TRBJ2-1
v_gene: TRBV4-3
CDR3aa: CASSQVENRDRGLRGHGEQFF
CDR3nt: TGCGCCAGCAGCCAAGTAGAAAACCGGGACAGGGGACTGCGCGGTCATGGTGAGCAGTTCTTC

abundance: .
d_gene: .
j_gene: TRBJ2-7
v_gene: TRBV6-6
CDR3aa: CASSYVPGVVQSYEQYF
CDR3nt: TGTGCCAGCAGTTACGTGCCGGGGGTCGTACAATCCTACGAGCAGTACTTC

abundance: .
d_gene: TRBD2
j_gene: TRBJ2-7
v_gene: TRBV6-5
CDR3aa: CASSPLAGTYEQYF
CDR3nt: TGTGCCAGCAGTCCTTTAGCGGGAACCTACGAGCAGTACTTC

abundance: few
d_gene: TRBD1
j_gene: TRBJ2-3
v_gene: TRBV27
CDR3aa: CASSPHPERGQDTQYF
CDR3nt: TGTGCCAGCAGTCCTCATCCCGAGAGGGGGCAAGATACGCAGTATTTT

abundance: few
d_gene: .
j_gene: TRBJ2-2
v_gene: TRBV19
CDR3aa: CASSTPTQSGELFF
CDR3nt: TGTGCCAGTAGTACCCCGACCCAGTCCGGGGAGCTGTTTTTT

abundance: .
d_gene: TRBD1
j_gene: TRBJ1-1
v_gene: TRBV20-1
CDR3aa: CSAAGGPEAFF
CDR3nt: TGCAGTGCTGCAGGGGGCCCTGAAGCTTTCTTT

abundance: .
d_gene: .
j_gene: TRBJ2-7
v_gene: TRBV4-1
CDR3aa: CASSQPVSTGDEQYF
CDR3nt: TGCGCCAGCAGCCAACCCGTAAGTACGGGTGACGAGCAGTACTTC

abundance: .
d_gene: TRBD1
j_gene: TRBJ2-5
v_gene: TRBV12-3/TRBV12-4
CDR3aa: CASSPPGQGRGETQYF
CDR3nt: TGTGCCAGCAGTCCCCCGGGACAGGGAAGGGGAGAGACCCAGTACTTC

abundance: .
d_gene: .
j_gene: TRBJ1-4
v_gene: TRBV20-1
CDR3aa: CSARRDNEKLFF
CDR3nt: TGCAGTGCTAGGAGGGATAATGAAAAACTGTTTTTT

abundance: .
d_gene: .
j_gene: TRBJ2-7
v_gene: TRBV27
CDR3aa: CASSPQGPPYSYEQYF
CDR3nt: TGTGCCAGCAGTCCCCAGGGGCCCCCCTACTCCTACGAGCAGTACTTC

abundance: few
d_gene: .
j_gene: TRBJ1-6
v_gene: TRBV30
CDR3aa: CAWCLGYNSPLHF
CDR3nt: TGTGCCTGGTGTCTGGGGTATAATTCACCCCTCCACTTT

abundance: .
d_gene: .
j_gene: TRBJ2-1
v_gene: TRBV2
CDR3aa: CASSEDGNEQFF
CDR3nt: TGTGCCAGCAGTGAGGATGGGAATGAGCAGTTCTTC

abundance: .
d_gene: TRBD1
j_gene: TRBJ2-3
v_gene: TRBV20-1
CDR3aa: CSAGKGASFRTDTQYF
CDR3nt: TGCAGTGCTGGAAAGGGGGCATCTTTTAGGACAGATACGCAGTATTTT

abundance: .
d_gene: .
j_gene: TRBJ1-1
v_gene: TRBV20-1
CDR3aa: CSAGRGVSPEAFF
CDR3nt: TGCAGTGCCGGCCGGGGGGTTTCTCCTGAAGCTTTCTTT

abundance: few
d_gene: TRBD1
j_gene: TRBJ2-7
v_gene: TRBV12-3/TRBV12-4
CDR3aa: CASSPSGGVSYEQYF
CDR3nt: TGTGCCAGCAGTCCGTCAGGGGGTGTTTCCTACGAGCAGTACTTC

abundance: many
d_gene: .
j_gene: TRBJ2-5
v_gene: TRBV2
CDR3aa: CASTGGYTGAQYF
CDR3nt: TGTGCCAGCACCGGAGGGTACACTGGGGCCCAGTACTTC

abundance: few
d_gene: .
j_gene: TRBJ2-5
v_gene: TRBV6-5
CDR3aa: CASSYSEGMETQYF
CDR3nt: TGTGCCAGCAGTTACTCGGAGGGGATGGAGACCCAGTACTTC

abundance: .
d_gene: .
j_gene: TRBJ2-7
v_gene: TRBV3-1
CDR3aa: CASSQGIHEQYF
CDR3nt: TGTGCCAGCAGCCAGGGGATCCACGAGCAGTACTTC

abundance: few
d_gene: TRBD1
j_gene: TRBJ1-4
v_gene: TRBV5-4
CDR3aa: CASSFGTGEGNEKLFF
CDR3nt: TGTGCCAGCAGCTTTGGGACAGGGGAAGGAAATGAAAAACTGTTTTTT

abundance: many
d_gene: TRBD2
j_gene: TRBJ2-1
v_gene: TRBV7-6
CDR3aa: CASSLALAANEQFF
CDR3nt: TGTGCCAGCAGCTTAGCACTAGCGGCCAATGAGCAGTTCTTC